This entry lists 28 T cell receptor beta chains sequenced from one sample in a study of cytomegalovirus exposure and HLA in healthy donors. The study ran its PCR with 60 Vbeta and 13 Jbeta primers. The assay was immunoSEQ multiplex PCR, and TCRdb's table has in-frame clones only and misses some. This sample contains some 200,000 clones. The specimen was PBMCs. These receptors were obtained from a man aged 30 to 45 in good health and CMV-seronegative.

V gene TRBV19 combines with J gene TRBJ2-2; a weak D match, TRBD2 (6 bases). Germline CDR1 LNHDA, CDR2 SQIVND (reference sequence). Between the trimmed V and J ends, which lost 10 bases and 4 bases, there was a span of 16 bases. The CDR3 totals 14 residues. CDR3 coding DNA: TGTGCCATCTCCCCTCCGCGGGGCACCGGGGAGCTGTTTTTT. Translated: CAISPPRGTGELFF. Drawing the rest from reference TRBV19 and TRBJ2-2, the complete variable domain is DGGITQSPKYLFRKEGQNVTLSCEQNLNHDAMYWYRQDPGQGLRLIYYSQIVNDFQKGDIAEGYSVSREKKESFPLTVTSAQKNPTAFYLCAISPPRGTGELFFGEGSRLTVL.

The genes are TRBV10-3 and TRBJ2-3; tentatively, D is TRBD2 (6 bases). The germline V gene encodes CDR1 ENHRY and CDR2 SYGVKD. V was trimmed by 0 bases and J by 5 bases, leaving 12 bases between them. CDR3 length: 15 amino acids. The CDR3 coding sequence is TGTGCCATCAGTGAGTCGCGGGGCCTAGGAGATACGCAGTATTTT. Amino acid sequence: CAISESRGLGDTQYF.

The CDR3 protein is CASSEGEGPRVYYEQYF. CDR3 nucleotide sequence: TGTGCCAGCAGTGAAGGGGAGGGTCCCCGAGTTTACTACGAGCAGTACTTC. The V gene is TRBV6-1, the J gene TRBJ2-7, with TRBD2 matching 7 bases. The germline CDR1 and CDR2 sequences are MNHNS and SASEGT. V lost 1 base, J lost 3 bases, and 12 bases stayed unmatched. The CDR3 has 17 amino acids.

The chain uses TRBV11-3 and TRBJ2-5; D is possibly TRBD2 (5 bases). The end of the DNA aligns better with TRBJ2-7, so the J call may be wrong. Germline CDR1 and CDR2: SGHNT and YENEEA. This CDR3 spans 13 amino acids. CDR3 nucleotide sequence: TGTGCCAGCAGCTTGGGGAGAACCTACGAGCAGTACTTC. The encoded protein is CASSLGRTYEQYF.

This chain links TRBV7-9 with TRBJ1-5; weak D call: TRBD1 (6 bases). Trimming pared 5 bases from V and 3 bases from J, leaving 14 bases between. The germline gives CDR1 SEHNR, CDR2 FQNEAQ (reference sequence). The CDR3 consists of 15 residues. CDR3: CASSPLDSSNQPQHF. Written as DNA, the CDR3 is TGTGCCAGCAGCCCCCTGGACAGTTCCAATCAGCCCCAGCATTTT.

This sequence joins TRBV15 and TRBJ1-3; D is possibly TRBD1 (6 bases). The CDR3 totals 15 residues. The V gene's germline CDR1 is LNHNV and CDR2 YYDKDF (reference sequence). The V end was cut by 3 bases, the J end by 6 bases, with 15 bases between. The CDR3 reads CATSRDSPFSNTIYF. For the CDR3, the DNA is TGTGCCACCAGCAGGGACAGTCCCTTTTCAAACACCATATATTTT.

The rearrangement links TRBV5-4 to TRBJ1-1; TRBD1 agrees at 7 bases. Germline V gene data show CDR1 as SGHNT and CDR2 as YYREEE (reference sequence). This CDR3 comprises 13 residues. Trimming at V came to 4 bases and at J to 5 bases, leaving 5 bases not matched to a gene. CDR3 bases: TGTGCCAGCAGCCTAGTACAGGGGACTGAAGCTTTCTTT. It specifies CASSLVQGTEAFF.

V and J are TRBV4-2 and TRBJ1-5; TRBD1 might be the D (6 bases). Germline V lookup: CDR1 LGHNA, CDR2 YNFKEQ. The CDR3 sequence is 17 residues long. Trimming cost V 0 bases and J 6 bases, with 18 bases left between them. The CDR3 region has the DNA TGTGCCAGCAGCCAAGACGGCGCGAGGTGGGGGCCTCAGCCCCAGCATTTT. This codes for CASSQDGARWGPQPQHF.

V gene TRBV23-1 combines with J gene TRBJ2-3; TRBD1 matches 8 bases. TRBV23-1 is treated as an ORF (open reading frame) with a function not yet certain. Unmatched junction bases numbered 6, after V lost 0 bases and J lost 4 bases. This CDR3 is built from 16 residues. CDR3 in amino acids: CASSQSGDRSPDTQYF. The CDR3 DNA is TGCGCCAGCAGTCAATCGGGGGACAGGTCCCCAGATACGCAGTATTTT.

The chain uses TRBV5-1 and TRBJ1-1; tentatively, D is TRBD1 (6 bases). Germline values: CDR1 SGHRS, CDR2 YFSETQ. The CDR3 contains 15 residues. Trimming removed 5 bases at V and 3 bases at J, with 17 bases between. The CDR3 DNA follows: TGCGCCAGCAGAAACGGCCGGGACACTCACACTGAAGCTTTCTTT. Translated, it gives CASRNGRDTHTEAFF.

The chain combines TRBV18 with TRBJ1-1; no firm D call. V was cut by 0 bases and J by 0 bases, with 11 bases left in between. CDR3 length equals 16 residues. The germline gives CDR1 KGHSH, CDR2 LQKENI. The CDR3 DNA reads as TGTGCCAGCTCACCACCGAATGGGCAGCTGAACACTGAAGCTTTCTTT. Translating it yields CASSPPNGQLNTEAFF.

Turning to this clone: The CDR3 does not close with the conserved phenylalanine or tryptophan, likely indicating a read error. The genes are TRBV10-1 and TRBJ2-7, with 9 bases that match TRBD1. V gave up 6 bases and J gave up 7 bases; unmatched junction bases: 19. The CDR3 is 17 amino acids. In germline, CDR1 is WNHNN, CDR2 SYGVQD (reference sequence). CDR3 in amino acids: CASSRTRAGTGHNEQYL. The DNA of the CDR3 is TGCGCCAGCAGCAGAACGCGGGCCGGGACAGGGCATAATGAGCAGTACCTC.

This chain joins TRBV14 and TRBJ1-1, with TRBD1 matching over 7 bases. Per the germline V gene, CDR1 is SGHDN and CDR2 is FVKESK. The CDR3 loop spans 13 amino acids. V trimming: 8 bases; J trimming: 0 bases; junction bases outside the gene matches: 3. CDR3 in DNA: TGTGCCAGCGGGACAGAGGTGAACACTGAAGCTTTCTTT. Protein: CASGTEVNTEAFF.

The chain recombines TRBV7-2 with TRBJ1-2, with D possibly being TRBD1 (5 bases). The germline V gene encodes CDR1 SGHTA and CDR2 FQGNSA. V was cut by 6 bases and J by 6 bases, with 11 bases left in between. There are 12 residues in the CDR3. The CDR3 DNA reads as TGTGCCAGCAGGGGGAGGGGTGATGGCTACACCTTC. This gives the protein CASRGRGDGYTF.

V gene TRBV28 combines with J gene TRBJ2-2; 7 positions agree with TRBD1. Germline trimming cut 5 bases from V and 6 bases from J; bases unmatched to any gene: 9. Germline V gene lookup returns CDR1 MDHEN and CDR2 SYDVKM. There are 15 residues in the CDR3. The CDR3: CASSPPGTVAGELFF. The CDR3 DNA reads TGTGCCAGCAGTCCCCCGGGGACAGTGGCCGGGGAGCTGTTTTTT.

CDR3 DNA sequence: TGTGCCAGCAGCTCGGGTGCAGGGGTCCCTGAAAAACTGTTTTTT. Residues: CASSSGAGVPEKLFF. The gene calls are TRBV7-9 and TRBJ1-4; possibly TRBD1 for D (6 bases). The V end was cut by 4 bases, the J end by 7 bases, with 16 bases between. CDR1 and CDR2 from the germline V gene are SEHNR and FQNEAQ (reference sequence). This CDR3 contains 15 residues.

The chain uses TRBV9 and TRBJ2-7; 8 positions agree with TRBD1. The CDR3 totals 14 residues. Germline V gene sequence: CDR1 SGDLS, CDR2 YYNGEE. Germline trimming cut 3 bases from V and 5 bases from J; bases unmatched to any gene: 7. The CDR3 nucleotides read TGTGCCAGCAGCGCCGGACAGGGACGCAACGAGCAGTACTTC. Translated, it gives CASSAGQGRNEQYF.

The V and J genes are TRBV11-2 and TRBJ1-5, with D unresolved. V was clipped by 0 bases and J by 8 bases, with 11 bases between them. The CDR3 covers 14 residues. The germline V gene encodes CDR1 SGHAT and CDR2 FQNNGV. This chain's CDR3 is CASSLELALEPQHF. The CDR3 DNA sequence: TGTGCCAGCAGCTTAGAATTGGCTCTAGAGCCCCAGCATTTT.

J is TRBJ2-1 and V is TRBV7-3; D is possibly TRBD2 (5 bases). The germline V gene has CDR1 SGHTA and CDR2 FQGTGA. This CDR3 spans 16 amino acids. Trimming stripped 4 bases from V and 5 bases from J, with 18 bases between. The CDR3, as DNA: TGTGCCAGCAGCTACCTAGCCGCGGCCCCTAACAATGAGCAGTTCTTC. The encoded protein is CASSYLAAAPNNEQFF.

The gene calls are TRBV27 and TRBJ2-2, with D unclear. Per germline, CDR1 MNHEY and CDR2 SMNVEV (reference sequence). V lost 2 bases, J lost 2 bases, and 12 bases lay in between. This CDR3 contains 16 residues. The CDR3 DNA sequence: TGTGCCAGCAGTTTAGAGGCAAGCCTCAACACCGGGGAGCTGTTTTTT. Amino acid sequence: CASSLEASLNTGELFF.

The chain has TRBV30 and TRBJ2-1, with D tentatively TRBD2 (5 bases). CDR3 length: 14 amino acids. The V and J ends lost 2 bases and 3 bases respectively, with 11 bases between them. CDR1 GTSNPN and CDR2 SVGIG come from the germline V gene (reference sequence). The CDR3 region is CAWSRGLDYNEQFF. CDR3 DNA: TGTGCCTGGAGTCGCGGGTTAGACTACAATGAGCAGTTCTTC.

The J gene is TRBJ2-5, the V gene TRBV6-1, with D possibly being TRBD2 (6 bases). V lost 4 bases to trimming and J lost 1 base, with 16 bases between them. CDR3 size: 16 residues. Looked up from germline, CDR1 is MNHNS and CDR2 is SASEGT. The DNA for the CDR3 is TGTGCCAGCAGTGCTCTGGGGGGTGGCCGCCAAGAGACCCAGTACTTC. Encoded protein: CASSALGGGRQETQYF.

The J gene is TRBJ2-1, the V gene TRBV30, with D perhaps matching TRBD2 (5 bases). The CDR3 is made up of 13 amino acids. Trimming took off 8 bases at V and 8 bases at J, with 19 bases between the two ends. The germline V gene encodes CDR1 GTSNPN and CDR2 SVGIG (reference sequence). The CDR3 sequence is CAPAGVALDEQFF. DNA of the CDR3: TGTGCCCCCGCCGGGGTTGCGTTGGATGAGCAGTTCTTC.

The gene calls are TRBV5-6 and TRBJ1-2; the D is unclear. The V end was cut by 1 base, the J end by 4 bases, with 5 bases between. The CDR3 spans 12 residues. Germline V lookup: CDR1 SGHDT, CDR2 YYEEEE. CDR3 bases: TGTGCCAGCAGCTTGCCCAGCTATGGCTACACCTTC. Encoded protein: CASSLPSYGYTF.

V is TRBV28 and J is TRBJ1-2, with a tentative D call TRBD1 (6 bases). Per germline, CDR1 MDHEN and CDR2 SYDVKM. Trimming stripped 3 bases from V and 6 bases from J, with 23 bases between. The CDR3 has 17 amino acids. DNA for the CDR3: TGTGCCAGCAGTTTCCCTGAGGACAGCTTGAGAGTTAATGGCTACACCTTC. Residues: CASSFPEDSLRVNGYTF.

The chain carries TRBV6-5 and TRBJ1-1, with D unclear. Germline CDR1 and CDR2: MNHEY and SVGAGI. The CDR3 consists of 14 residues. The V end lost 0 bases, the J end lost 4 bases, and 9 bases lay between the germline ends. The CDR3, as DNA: TGTGCCAGCAGTTACTCTTGGGAGGGCACTGAAGCTTTCTTT. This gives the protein CASSYSWEGTEAFF.

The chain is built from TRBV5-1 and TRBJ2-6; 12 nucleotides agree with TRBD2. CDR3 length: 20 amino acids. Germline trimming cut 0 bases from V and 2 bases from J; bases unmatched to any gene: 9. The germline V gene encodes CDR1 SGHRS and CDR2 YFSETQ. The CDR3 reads CASSLEASGRAIAGANVLTF. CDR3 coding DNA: TGCGCCAGCAGCTTGGAGGCTAGCGGGAGGGCAATCGCTGGGGCCAACGTCCTGACTTTC.

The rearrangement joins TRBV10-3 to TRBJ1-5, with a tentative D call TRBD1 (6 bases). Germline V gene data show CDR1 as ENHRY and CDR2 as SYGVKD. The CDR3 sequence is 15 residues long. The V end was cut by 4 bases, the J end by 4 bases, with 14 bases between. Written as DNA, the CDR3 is TGTGCCATCAGTGGCGGAAGACAGGAGAATCAGCCCCAGCATTTT. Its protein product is CAISGGRQENQPQHF.